A selection of T cell receptor beta chains follows, all from one sample in a study of Ad26.COV2.S vaccination and SARS-CoV-2 variants. Here immunoSEQ multiplex PCR was the method, and the copy in TCRdb shows in-frame clones only, minus some. The data show some 640,000 clones, with approximately 88% seen just once and about 1.5% held by the top ten. The sample in question was peripheral blood, obtained in a trial of Ad26.COV2.S vaccine versus placebo. The origin of the receptors is a person between 18 and 65 years old who received the Ad26.COV2.S COVID-19 vaccine or a placebo. Each CDR3 is given with its conserved first and last residue. Each record gives: J gene, V gene, D gene, clone size, CDR3 protein, CDR3 DNA. The D gene is left open where the match is weak. Some rows have no size entry. The others give once, few or many, or a class for an expanded clone.

>TRBJ2-5|TRBV11-1|TRBD1|NA
CASSSWTGGEETQYF
TGTGCCAGCAGCTCCTGGACAGGGGGGGAGGAGACCCAGTACTTC
>TRBJ1-2|TRBV6-5|TRBD1|few
CASSRQGYGYTF
TGTGCCAGCAGTAGACAGGGGTATGGCTACACCTTC
>TRBJ2-5|TRBV7-9|NA|NA
CASSRQEETQYF
TGTGCCAGCAGCCGACAGGAAGAGACCCAGTACTTC
>TRBJ1-1|TRBV12-5|NA|NA
CASGLGDYTEAFF
TGTGCTAGTGGTTTAGGTGATTACACTGAAGCTTTCTTT
>TRBJ2-3|TRBV5-1|NA|NA
CASSLATAKFTDTQYF
TGCGCCAGCAGCTTGGCCACGGCCAAATTCACAGATACGCAGTATTTT
>TRBJ1-4|TRBV29-1|TRBD1|NA
CSVGSGTGSEKLFF
TGCAGCGTGGGTTCCGGGACAGGGTCTGAAAAACTGTTTTTT
>TRBJ1-4|TRBV4-1|TRBD1|NA
CASSREGQGYEKLFF
TGCGCCAGCAGCCGAGAGGGACAGGGGTATGAAAAACTGTTTTTT
>TRBJ2-2|TRBV6-5|NA|NA
CASEVGKNTGELFF
TGTGCCAGCGAGGTGGGAAAGAACACCGGGGAGCTGTTTTTT
>TRBJ2-1|TRBV24-1|NA|NA
CATSSTGMNEQFF
TGTGCCACCAGCAGTACAGGGATGAATGAGCAGTTCTTC
>TRBJ2-7|TRBV19|NA|once
CASRSRGGRGDEQYF
TGTGCCAGTCGTAGTCGAGGGGGTCGAGGGGACGAGCAGTACTTC
>TRBJ1-2|TRBV20-1|TRBD1|once
CSAPTGDRTF
TGCAGTGCACCGACAGGGGACAGGACCTTC
>TRBJ2-5|TRBV19|TRBD1|NA
CASSPQGEETQYF
TGTGCCAGTAGCCCACAGGGGGAAGAGACCCAGTACTTC
>TRBJ1-2|TRBV24-1|NA|NA
CATSDWDLDYGYTF
TGTGCCACCAGTGATTGGGACTTGGATTATGGCTACACCTTC
>TRBJ2-2|TRBV18|NA|NA
CASSPPRGGEKMGGELFF
TGTGCCAGCTCACCACCCCGAGGGGGTGAAAAGATGGGCGGGGAGCTGTTTTTT
>TRBJ2-7|TRBV9|NA|NA
CASSSRTDAYEQYF
TGTGCCAGCAGCTCAAGGACCGACGCCTACGAGCAGTACTTC
>TRBJ2-4|TRBV4-2|NA|NA
CASSQGGPGSGGNIQYF
TGTGCCAGCAGCCAAGGGGGCCCAGGGTCCGGAGGGAACATTCAGTACTTC
>TRBJ2-5|TRBV7-6|NA|few
CASSFQDSQETQYF
TGTGCCAGCAGCTTCCAGGACAGCCAAGAGACCCAGTACTTC
>TRBJ2-1|TRBV14|NA|NA
CASSQDRALEQFF
TGTGCCAGCAGCCAAGATAGGGCACTTGAGCAGTTCTTC
>TRBJ2-5|TRBV29-1|TRBD2|NA
CSVGPGGSQETQYF
TGCAGCGTGGGCCCGGGAGGATCCCAAGAGACCCAGTACTTC
>TRBJ2-7|TRBV7-2|NA|NA
CASSPGTYEQYF
TGTGCCAGCAGCCCGGGGACCTACGAGCAGTACTTC
>TRBJ2-7|TRBV6-5|TRBD1|NA
CASSPLDRVRVEQYF
TGTGCCAGCAGTCCACTCGACAGGGTTAGAGTCGAGCAGTACTTC
>TRBJ1-4|TRBV7-2|NA|NA
CASSLVASTNEKLFF
TGTGCCAGCAGCTTAGTAGCGTCAACTAATGAAAAACTGTTTTTT
>TRBJ2-1|TRBV7-3|TRBD2|NA
CASSLTSSGAEQFF
TGTGCCAGCAGCTTAACGTCTAGCGGAGCCGAGCAGTTCTTC
>TRBJ2-3|TRBV4-1|TRBD2|NA
CASSQESGLAGAFSTDTQYF
TGCGCCAGCAGCCAAGAAAGTGGGCTAGCGGGGGCCTTTAGCACAGATACGCAGTATTTT
>TRBJ2-2|TRBV29-1|NA|NA
CSSTGTEPNTGELFF
TGCAGCTCTACAGGGACCGAACCGAACACCGGGGAGCTGTTTTTT
>TRBJ2-2|TRBV30|NA|NA
CAWRRSGNTGELFF
TGTGCCTGGAGACGGTCGGGGAACACCGGGGAGCTGTTTTTT
>TRBJ1-4|TRBV6-6|TRBD1|NA
CASGQGTNEKLFF
TGTGCCAGCGGACAGGGGACTAATGAAAAACTGTTTTTT
>TRBJ1-1|TRBV2|NA|once
CASSDRENTEAFF
TGTGCCAGCAGTGACCGAGAGAACACTGAAGCTTTCTTT
>TRBJ1-2|TRBV4-2|TRBD1|NA
CASSQAGLTGGDLHYGYTF
TGTGCCAGCAGCCAAGCGGGCCTGACAGGGGGCGATTTACACTATGGCTACACCTTC
>TRBJ1-2|TRBV5-1|NA|NA
CASQGIGYGYTF
TGCGCCAGCCAGGGAATCGGGTATGGCTACACCTTC
>TRBJ1-2|TRBV15|NA|NA
CATSLSGFGYTF
TGTGCCACCAGCCTATCCGGTTTTGGCTACACCTTC
>TRBJ2-1|TRBV18|TRBD2|NA
CASSPNTGTSSYNEQFF
TGTGCCAGCTCACCGAACACCGGGACTAGCAGCTACAATGAGCAGTTCTTC
>TRBJ1-2|TRBV3-1/TRBV3-2|NA|NA
CASSRGKGWDGYTF
TGTGCCAGCAGCCGGGGCAAGGGTTGGGATGGCTACACCTTC
>TRBJ1-4|TRBV6-5|NA|NA
CASSIPSGGEKLFF
TGTGCCAGCAGTATCCCATCGGGCGGGGAAAAACTGTTTTTT
>TRBJ2-1|TRBV13|NA|NA
CASSPLENEQFF
TGTGCCAGCAGCCCGCTAGAGAATGAGCAGTTCTTC
>TRBJ2-7|TRBV28|NA|NA
CASSPQGIYEQYF
TGTGCCAGCAGTCCCCAGGGAATCTACGAGCAGTACTTC
>TRBJ2-7|TRBV5-4|NA|NA
CASSRGAVGSYEQYF
TGTGCCAGCAGCCGGGGGGCGGTGGGCTCCTACGAGCAGTACTTC
>TRBJ1-2|TRBV9|NA|once
CASSVEGIYGYTF
TGTGCCAGCAGCGTAGAAGGGATCTATGGCTACACCTTC
>TRBJ2-3|TRBV18|TRBD1|NA
CASSPLTGGQDTQYF
TGTGCCAGCTCACCACTCACAGGGGGCCAAGATACGCAGTATTTT
>TRBJ1-2|TRBV5-1|NA|NA
CASSESTGLGYGYTF
TGCGCCAGCAGCGAATCGACAGGACTAGGCTATGGCTACACCTTC
>TRBJ2-7|TRBV27|NA|NA
CASSWGEQYF
TGTGCCAGCAGTTGGGGCGAGCAGTACTTC
>TRBJ2-1|TRBV7-9|TRBD1|once
CASSLGDRGSYNEQFF
TGTGCCAGCAGCTTAGGGGACAGGGGCTCCTACAATGAGCAGTTCTTC
>TRBJ2-1|TRBV25-1|TRBD2|NA
CASSELGSGSIRGEQFF
TGTGCCAGCAGTGAATTGGGTAGCGGGAGCATTCGGGGTGAGCAGTTCTTC
>TRBJ1-2|TRBV10-2|NA|NA
CASSEPGGGYTF
TGCGCCAGCAGTGAGCCGGGAGGTGGCTACACCTTC
>TRBJ1-2|TRBV12-3/TRBV12-4|TRBD1|NA
CASSPGTAYGYTF
TGTGCCAGCAGCCCCGGGACAGCCTATGGCTACACCTTC
>TRBJ2-3|TRBV4-3|NA|NA
CASSPLRGASTDTQYF
TGCGCCAGCAGCCCCCTCAGGGGGGCCAGCACAGATACGCAGTATTTT
>TRBJ2-5|TRBV6-4|NA|NA
CASPKWDGIGGETQYF
TGTGCCAGCCCTAAATGGGATGGTATAGGAGGAGAGACCCAGTACTTC
>TRBJ1-1|TRBV6-4|NA|once
CASSEGVTEAFF
TGTGCCAGCAGTGAGGGGGTTACTGAAGCTTTCTTT